The subject of this entry is one T cell receptor (beta chain). While infection was still active, Seattle patients were enrolled and then followed longitudinally. The record originates from a study of blood T cell repertoires in COVID-19. Study summary: Material from acute and convalescent COVID-19 was sourced from the United States, Italy and Spain. Sources were T cells, B-cell-depleted T cells, or PBMCs; the material itself was cDNA or gDNA.

Per the study methods: Using reference gene primer amplification, nucleated cell counts were estimated. This table comes from immunoSEQ multiplex PCR, and its TCRdb copy is limited to in-frame clones, with some not included. V, J and clone size are those of that table, while D and trimming were read from the DNA. The table records 99,000 or so clones, about 86% of them present only once. Germline lookup yields CDR1 MGHRA and CDR2 YSYEKL. Trimming removed 0 bases at V and 2 bases at J, with 13 bases between. CDR3 length: 16 amino acids. This clonotype was obtained from a man over 45 with COVID-19, enrolled during active disease. V gene TRBV4-1 combines with J gene TRBJ2-5; D is possibly TRBD1 (7 bases). The sample was peripheral blood. Here the CDR3 DNA reads TGCGCCAGCAGCCAAGATGGAGGGGGCCGACAAGAGACCCAGTACTTC. It is translated as CASSQDGGGRQETQYF.